This T cell receptor (beta chain) came from a study of cytotoxic CD8 clonotypes in ibrutinib-treated CLL. The repertoire was sequenced with immunoSEQ multiplex PCR; TCRdb's copy has only in-frame clones and lacks some. The table lists around 20,000 clones, 81% of them singletons. V was cut by 9 bases and J by 5 bases, with 4 bases left in between. Germline V CDR1 and CDR2: MDHEN, SYDVKM. The CDR3 is 9 residues long. This TCR was sampled from a human donor with chronic lymphocytic leukemia. The chain employs TRBV28 and TRBJ2-5; D gene unclear. The specimen was PBMCs, collected before ibrutinib treatment. The CDR3 coding sequence is TGTGCCAGTGGGGAGACCCAGTACTTC. Its protein is CASGETQYF.